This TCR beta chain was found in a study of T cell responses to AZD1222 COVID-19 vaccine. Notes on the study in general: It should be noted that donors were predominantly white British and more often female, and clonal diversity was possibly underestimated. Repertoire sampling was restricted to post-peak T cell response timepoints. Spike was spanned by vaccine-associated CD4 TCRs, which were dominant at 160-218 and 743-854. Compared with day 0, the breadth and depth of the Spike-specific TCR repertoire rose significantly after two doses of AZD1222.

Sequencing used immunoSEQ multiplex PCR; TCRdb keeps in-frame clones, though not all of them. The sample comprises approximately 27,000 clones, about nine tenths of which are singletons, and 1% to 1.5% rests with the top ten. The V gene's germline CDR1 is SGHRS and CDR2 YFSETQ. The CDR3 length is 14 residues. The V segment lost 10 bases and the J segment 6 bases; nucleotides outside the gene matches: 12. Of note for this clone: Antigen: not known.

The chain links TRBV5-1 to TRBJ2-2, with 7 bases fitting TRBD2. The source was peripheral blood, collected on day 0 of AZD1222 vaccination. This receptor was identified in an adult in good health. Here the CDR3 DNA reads TGCGCCGGGAGGGAAGGTGATAGCTCCGGGGAGCTGTTTTTT. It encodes CAGREGDSSGELFF. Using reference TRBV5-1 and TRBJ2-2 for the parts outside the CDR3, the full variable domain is KAGVTQTPRYLIKTRGQQVTLSCSPISGHRSVSWYQQTPGQGLQFLFEYFSETQRNKGNFPGRFSGRQFSNSRSEMNVSTLELGDSALYLCAGREGDSSGELFFGEGSRLTVL.